The text below deals with one TCR beta chain. What antigen it recognizes has not been identified. There are no base qualities to consult, and no much larger clone falls within one base. These data originate in a study of blood T cell repertoires in COVID-19 (dated by TCRdb to the early 2020s). The study in broad terms: The collaborator samples originated in the United States, Italy and Spain and spanned the acute and convalescent phases of COVID-19. The repertoires were released in a freely available public database intended as a resource for research on the immune response to SARS-CoV-2. The dataset comprised deeply sampled blood TCRbeta repertoires from subjects exposed to, actively infected with, or recovered from COVID-19. Samples were obtained from the ongoing ImmuneRACE study (first 160 participants) and from 1,200 or so subjects provided by 6 global collaborators. Where available, HLA class I and class II types were taken from metadata supplied by the sample provider and were not determined by assay-based typing. Nearly every sample came with metadata listing a de-identified subject ID, COVID-19 status, age in years and sex. The material from the prospective study consisted of cDNA or gDNA derived from T cells, B-cell-depleted T cells, or PBMCs. On the study overall, not on this receptor specifically: The quantity of clinical and demographic metadata differed by source and by participant and was supplied without curation.

TCRbeta CDR3 regions were amplified from genomic DNA using the immunoSEQ Assay, a bias-controlled multiplex PCR. As for the authors' bioinformatics: Nucleated cell counts per sample were estimated from amplification of reference gene primers within the assay. To quantify the absolute abundance of each unique TCRbeta CDR3 rearrangement, sequence reads were collapsed and filtered. For each sample, productive Simpson clonality was calculated by taking the square root of Simpson's diversity index across productive rearrangements. TCRdb limited this immuneACCESS table to in-frame rearrangements with V and J called. A share of clones is missing; checked studies link under half to unresolved V genes, and the rest is unexplained. V and J calls and clone size are copied from that table; D and trimming were computed from the DNA. This sample has 150,000 to 250,000 clones in its table, and roughly 83% of those were observed once. The leading ten clones occupy almost 6% of the sample.

One collaborating source in Seattle enrolled patients while the patients were actively infected and followed the patients over time throughout the course of disease. Whole blood was collected in K2EDTA tubes by collaborating institutions according to the institutions' own protocols. For TCRbeta analysis, collaborator samples were shipped as frozen whole blood, as isolated PBMCs, or as DNA extracted from either sample type. CDR3 length: 17 amino acids, cysteine to phenylalanine. Solely the CDR3 DNA is kept, with 51 bases framed from the first base. The germline V gene specifies ENHRY as CDR1 and SYGVKD as CDR2. For this chain, trimming is 10 bases at the V end and 10 bases at the J end, and the number of junction bases without a gene match is 24.

The sequence was collected from a woman aged 40-49 years with COVID-19, enrolled during active disease. Specimen: peripheral blood. Recombination linked TRBV10-3 to TRBJ1-5, and 8 junction bases match TRBD1. CDR3 protein: CATPPYQGARALHPQHF. The DNA sequence is TGTGCCACCCCACCATACCAGGGGGCGCGTGCTCTTCATCCCCAGCATTTT.